The 30 T cell receptor beta chains in this list originate from one sample, sequenced in a study of T cell clones after liver transplantation. The table came from immunoSEQ multiplex PCR; TCRdb's copy has only in-frame clones and leaves some out. The data contain about 21,000 clones, approximately 93% of them seen just once; the ten biggest clones take up 25%. The source material was CD8+ T cells from blood, sampled 25 months after liver transplant. The receptors here all came from a human patient who received a liver transplant. Some T cells may be the graft donor's.

The V gene is TRBV7-9, the J gene TRBJ1-6, with 8 positions matching TRBD1. V dropped 6 bases and J dropped 9; count of bases not matched to a gene: 10. Germline CDR1 reads SEHNR; CDR2 reads FQNEAQ (reference sequence). The CDR3 has 15 residues. The CDR3 DNA reads TGTGCCAGCAGAGATGGGACAGGATCTTCTTCACCCCTCCACTTT. Protein sequence: CASRDGTGSSSPLHF.

The chain couples TRBV9 to TRBJ2-1; D call uncertain. Trimming removed 0 bases at V and 6 bases at J, with 13 bases between. This CDR3 is 15 amino acids long. Germline values: CDR1 SGDLS, CDR2 YYNGEE. In nucleotides, the CDR3 is TGTGCCAGCAGCGTAGAAGTACGGAGCCCCAATGAGCAGTTCTTC. This translates into CASSVEVRSPNEQFF. Using reference TRBV9 and TRBJ2-1 for the parts outside the CDR3, the full variable domain is DSGVTQTPKHLITATGQRVTLRCSPRSGDLSVYWYQQSLDQGLQFLIQYYNGEERAKGNILERFSAQQFPDLHSELNLSSLELGDSALYFCASSVEVRSPNEQFFGPGTRLTVL.

The chain couples TRBV7-2 to TRBJ2-1; D is unclear. V was trimmed by 2 bases and J by 10 bases, leaving 9 bases between them. Germline loops: CDR1 SGHTA, CDR2 FQGNSA. There are 12 residues in the CDR3. Here the CDR3 DNA reads TGTGCCAGCAGCTTATCGTTAGGGGAGCAGTTCTTC. It yields the protein CASSLSLGEQFF.

This chain connects TRBV30 to TRBJ2-7, with D tentatively TRBD1 (6 bases). The CDR3 is 14 amino acids. With 0 bases removed from V and 2 bases from J, the gap between germline ends came to 11 bases. Per germline, CDR1 GTSNPN and CDR2 SVGIG (reference sequence). The CDR3, as DNA: TGTGCCTGGAGTGTGTTGCAGGGGCCCTACGAGCAGTACTTC. Its protein is CAWSVLQGPYEQYF. The full variable domain, with the rest looked up from reference TRBV30 and TRBJ2-7, is SQTIHQWPATLVQPVGSPLSLECTVEGTSNPNLYWYRQAAGRGLQLLFYSVGIGQISSEVPQNLSASRPQDRQFILSSKKLLLSDSGFYLCAWSVLQGPYEQYFGPGTRLTVT.

The chain joins TRBV11-2 to TRBJ2-5; D is uncertain. Germline V gene lookup returns CDR1 SGHAT and CDR2 FQNNGV. This CDR3 contains 13 residues. V lost 1 base and J 5 bases, leaving 8 bases between the germline ends. The CDR3 spells CASSLVGSETQYF. The CDR3 DNA sequence: TGTGCCAGCAGCTTAGTGGGAAGTGAGACCCAGTACTTC.

DNA of the CDR3: TGTGCCAGCAGCCCTTTACAAGGGGCAAAAGAGACCCAGTACTTC. Its translation is CASSPLQGAKETQYF. The V call is TRBV7-8, the J call TRBJ2-5, with a weak D call TRBD1 (5 bases). Germline V gene sequence: CDR1 SGHVS, CDR2 FQNEAQ. Trimming removed 5 bases at V and 3 bases at J, with 16 bases between. The CDR3 is 15 amino acids.

The genes are TRBV10-1 and TRBJ2-1; the match to TRBD1 covers 9 bases. The germline CDR1 and CDR2 sequences are WNHNN and SYGVQD (reference sequence). The CDR3 spans 15 residues. With V trimmed by 6 bases and J by 3 bases, 6 bases remained unmatched. As DNA, the CDR3 is TGCGCCAGCAGGCCCGGGACAGGGAACTACAATGAGCAGTTCTTC. Translated: CASRPGTGNYNEQFF.

V gene TRBV28 combines with J gene TRBJ1-4; no clear D gene. The CDR3 spans 15 residues. From germline, CDR1 is MDHEN and CDR2 SYDVKM. The V and J ends lost 5 bases and 4 bases respectively, with 14 bases between them. The chain's CDR3 is CASSTWGALNEKLFF. CDR3 nucleotides: TGTGCCAGCAGTACGTGGGGAGCCCTTAATGAAAAACTGTTTTTT.

The chain uses TRBV6-5 and TRBJ2-1, with a possible D match to TRBD2 (6 bases). The V gene lost 6 bases and the J gene lost 2 bases, with 8 bases spanning the gap. Germline CDR1 is MNHEY and CDR2 is SVGAGI. The CDR3 totals 13 residues. In DNA, the CDR3 is TGTGCCAGCAGCGCGGGGCCCTACAATGAGCAGTTCTTC. Translating it yields CASSAGPYNEQFF.

The chain is built from TRBV14 and TRBJ2-7; maybe TRBD2 (6 bases). Trimming stripped 5 bases from V and 6 bases from J, with 17 bases between. Per the germline V gene, CDR1 is SGHDN and CDR2 is FVKESK. The length of the CDR3 is 14 residues. As DNA, the CDR3 is TGTGCCAGCAGCTTTGGGGGGTCAGCCTTCGAGCAGTACTTC. Translating it yields CASSFGGSAFEQYF.

About this clone itself: Different DNA sequences within this sample yield the same CDR3. This chain links TRBV9 with TRBJ2-7; the D call may be TRBD1 or TRBD2 (5 bases each). V gave up 0 bases and J gave up 2 bases, with 9 bases separating them. Germline-derived CDR1 and CDR2 are SGDLS and YYNGEE. The CDR3 covers 14 residues. This CDR3 is CASSVGQGPYEQYF. CDR3 DNA: TGTGCCAGCAGCGTAGGGCAGGGACCCTACGAGCAGTACTTC.

V is TRBV28 and J is TRBJ1-2, with 10 bases identical to TRBD1. V lost 2 bases to trimming and J lost 2 bases; unmatched junction nucleotides: 11. CDR1 and CDR2 (germline): MDHEN, SYDVKM. The CDR3 totals 18 residues. The CDR3 protein is CASSLPSTGGSMNYGYTF. The DNA for the CDR3 is TGTGCCAGCAGTTTACCATCGACAGGGGGCAGTATGAACTATGGCTACACCTTC.

This clone was recorded once. The genes are TRBV7-3 and TRBJ2-3; 7 bases are shared with TRBD2. The germline CDR1 and CDR2 sequences are SGHTA and FQGTGA. V lost 6 bases, J lost 5 bases, and 14 bases stayed unmatched. The CDR3 extends over 16 amino acids. Here the CDR3 reads CASRVSGRKGIDTQYF. The CDR3 DNA reads as TGTGCCAGCAGGGTTTCCGGGAGGAAGGGAATAGATACGCAGTATTTT.

In its sample, this clone was seen once. The chain uses TRBV2 and TRBJ2-5; 7 bases map to TRBD1. TRBJ2-7 matches the DNA end more closely, so the J call is doubtful. This CDR3 comprises 11 residues. The germline V gene has CDR1 SNHLY and CDR2 FYNNEI. DNA for the CDR3: TGTGCCAGCCTTAACAGGGGCGAGCAGTACTTC. Amino acid sequence: CASLNRGEQYF.

The V call is TRBV5-8, the J call TRBJ2-1, with TRBD1 identical over 9 bases. Germline V lookup: CDR1 SGHTS, CDR2 YDEGEE. J gave up 9 bases and V 6 bases, and 16 bases lay outside the gene matches. This CDR3 contains 16 residues. CDR3 protein: CASNRDRAQLYAEQFF. Here the CDR3 DNA reads TGTGCCAGCAACCGGGACAGGGCCCAACTGTACGCTGAGCAGTTCTTC.

CDR3 bases: TGTGCCAGCAGCAAGCCCGGAAAGTACTACGAGCAGTACTTC. It is translated as CASSKPGKYYEQYF. This chain links TRBV21-1 with TRBJ2-7. TRBV21-1 is listed as a pseudogene. The CDR3 runs to 14 residues.

This chain connects TRBV5-1 to TRBJ2-3, with TRBD2 as a possible D gene (6 bases). Germline values: CDR1 SGHRS, CDR2 YFSETQ. V dropped 1 base and J dropped 3 bases, with 9 bases sitting between them. This CDR3 comprises 14 residues. CDR3 sequence (DNA): TGCGCCAGCAGCTTGACGACTAGAACAGATACGCAGTATTTT. Amino acid sequence: CASSLTTRTDTQYF.

The rearrangement links TRBV19 to TRBJ2-2, with TRBD2 matching over 9 bases. Germline CDR1 is LNHDA and CDR2 is SQIVND (reference sequence). The CDR3 sequence is 17 residues long. J was trimmed by 4 bases and V by 1 base; bases with no gene match: 7. In DNA form, the CDR3 reads TGTGCCAGTAGTATAGTGGGCCTAGCGGGAAGCACCGGGGAGCTGTTTTTT. This gives the protein CASSIVGLAGSTGELFF.

This rearrangement joins TRBV10-1 to TRBJ2-2, with 8 bases matching TRBD2. V was clipped by 10 bases and J by 7 bases; unmatched bases: 5. The CDR3 covers 12 residues. Germline CDR1 WNHNN, CDR2 SYGVQD (reference sequence). This CDR3 is CATNLAGGELFF. The CDR3 DNA sequence: TGCGCCACCAACCTAGCGGGCGGGGAGCTGTTTTTT.

V gene TRBV7-9 combines with J gene TRBJ2-1; D is perhaps TRBD2 (6 bases). The CDR3 has 12 residues. Between the trimmed V and J ends, which lost 6 bases and 15 bases, there was a span of 18 bases. Germline CDR1 SEHNR, CDR2 FQNEAQ (reference sequence). CDR3 amino acids: CASREEGTEAFF. CDR3 nucleotide sequence: TGTGCCAGCAGGGAAGAGGGGACTGAGGCGTTCTTC.

The chain is built from TRBV4-3 and TRBJ2-3; D is unresolved. CDR1 is LGHNA and CDR2 is YSLEER in the germline V gene. The V gene lost 1 base and the J gene lost 5 bases, with 13 bases spanning the gap. This CDR3 region has 15 residues. CDR3 sequence: CASSQVLASEDTQYF. CDR3 in DNA: TGCGCCAGCAGCCAAGTTTTAGCATCCGAAGATACGCAGTATTTT.

This chain uses TRBV9 with TRBJ2-2; perhaps TRBD1 as D (6 bases). Germline values: CDR1 SGDLS, CDR2 YYNGEE. The CDR3 sequence is 13 residues long. Trimming took off 5 bases at V and 6 bases at J, with 11 bases between the two ends. CDR3 amino acids: CASREQGAGELFF. The CDR3 nucleotides read TGTGCCAGCAGAGAACAGGGCGCCGGGGAGCTGTTTTTT.

The chain is built from TRBV13 and TRBJ2-3, with 7 positions matching TRBD2. V lost 2 bases and J lost 2; bases outside the gene matches: 13. The CDR3 runs to 18 residues. Per the germline V gene, CDR1 is PRHDT and CDR2 is FYEKMQ (reference sequence). The DNA for the CDR3 is TGTGCCAGCAGCTTAAGGTTTACGGCTAGCGGTAACACAGATACGCAGTATTTT. As protein: CASSLRFTASGNTDTQYF.

The chain couples TRBV5-1 to TRBJ2-5; 10 bases are a match to TRBD2. The J call may not be correct, given that the DNA end is closer to TRBJ2-7. The length of the CDR3 is 16 residues. CDR1 SGHRS and CDR2 YFSETQ come from the germline V gene. DNA of the CDR3: TGCGCCAGCAGCTTGGGTAGCGGGAGGTTGCCCTCCGAGCAGTACTTC. Translated: CASSLGSGRLPSEQYF.

The chain recombines TRBV14 with TRBJ2-5; 8 positions agree with TRBD1. CDR1 is SGHDN, CDR2 FVKESK, per germline. The V segment lost 3 bases and the J segment 5 bases; nucleotides outside the gene matches: 20. This CDR3 region has 19 residues. In DNA, the CDR3 is TGTGCCAGCAGCCATCAAGGGACAGGTTCGTGGTCTCTATGGGAGACCCAGTACTTC. This translates into CASSHQGTGSWSLWETQYF. The full variable domain, in which reference TRBV14 and TRBJ2-5 provide the parts outside the CDR3, is EAGVTQFPSHSVIEKGQTVTLRCDPISGHDNLYWYRRVMGKEIKFLLHFVKESKQDESGMPNNRFLAERTGGTYSTLKVQPAELEDSGVYFCASSHQGTGSWSLWETQYFGPGTRLLVL.

The rearrangement uses TRBV4-1 and TRBJ2-1; 11 bases align to TRBD2. J gave up 8 bases and V 5 bases, and 5 bases lay outside the gene matches. The CDR3 runs 14 residues. Germline-derived CDR1 and CDR2 are MGHRA and YSYEKL. For the CDR3, the DNA is TGCGCCAGCAGCTCCGGGACTAGCGGCTATGAGCAGTTCTTC. As protein: CASSSGTSGYEQFF.

V usage is TRBV13 and J usage is TRBJ2-7; D is possibly TRBD1 or TRBD2 (5 bases each). Trimming removed 6 bases at V and 5 bases at J, with 14 bases between. The CDR3 length is 13 residues. Germline-derived CDR1 and CDR2 are PRHDT and FYEKMQ (reference sequence). CDR3 sequence reads: CASSGGEVDEQYF. The CDR3 DNA is TGTGCCAGCAGTGGGGGAGAGGTGGACGAGCAGTACTTC.

V is TRBV9 and J is TRBJ2-7; D is uncertain. The CDR3 totals 13 residues. Per the germline V gene, CDR1 is SGDLS and CDR2 is YYNGEE. V lost 3 bases and J 9 bases, leaving 16 bases between the germline ends. The CDR3 nucleotides read TGTGCCAGCAGCGCCTCAGACGGCAGGATGCAGTACTTC. Encoded protein: CASSASDGRMQYF. The complete variable domain, with remaining parts taken from reference TRBV9 and TRBJ2-7, reads DSGVTQTPKHLITATGQRVTLRCSPRSGDLSVYWYQQSLDQGLQFLIQYYNGEERAKGNILERFSAQQFPDLHSELNLSSLELGDSALYFCASSASDGRMQYFGPGTRLTVT.

The J gene is TRBJ2-7, the V gene TRBV4-1; unclear D gene. From germline, CDR1 is MGHRA and CDR2 YSYEKL. CDR3 size: 13 residues. Trimming pared 0 bases from V and 3 bases from J, leaving 6 bases between. In DNA form, the CDR3 reads TGCGCCAGCAGCCAAGAGAGATTCTACGAGCAGTACTTC. It codes for CASSQERFYEQYF.

A few counts support this clone. The V call is TRBV4-2, the J call TRBJ1-1; the D is unclear. The germline V gene has CDR1 LGHNA and CDR2 YNFKEQ. This CDR3 has 15 amino acids. Trimming pared 4 bases from V and 0 bases from J, leaving 12 bases between. Here the CDR3 reads CASSLQEAMNTEAFF. In DNA, the CDR3 is TGTGCCAGCAGCCTTCAAGAGGCAATGAACACTGAAGCTTTCTTT.